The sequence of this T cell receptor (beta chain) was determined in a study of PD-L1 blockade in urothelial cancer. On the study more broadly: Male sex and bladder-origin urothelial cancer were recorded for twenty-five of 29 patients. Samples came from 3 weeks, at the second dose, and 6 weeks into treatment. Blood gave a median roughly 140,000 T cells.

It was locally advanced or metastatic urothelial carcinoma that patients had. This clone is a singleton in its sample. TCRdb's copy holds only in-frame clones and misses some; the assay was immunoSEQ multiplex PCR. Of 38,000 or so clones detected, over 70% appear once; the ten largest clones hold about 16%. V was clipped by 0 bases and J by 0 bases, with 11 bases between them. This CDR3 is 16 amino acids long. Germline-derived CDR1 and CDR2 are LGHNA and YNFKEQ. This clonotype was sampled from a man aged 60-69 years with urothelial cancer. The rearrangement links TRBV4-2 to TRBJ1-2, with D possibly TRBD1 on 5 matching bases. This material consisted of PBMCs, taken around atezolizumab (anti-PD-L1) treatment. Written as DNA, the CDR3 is TGTGCCAGCAGCCAAGATTTCAGGGTTTCTAACTATGGCTACACCTTC. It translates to CASSQDFRVSNYGYTF.